One TCR beta chain is described in this entry. PCR involved 60 Vbeta and 13 Jbeta primers. Repertoires were generated with immunoSEQ multiplex PCR, while TCRdb's copy carries only in-frame clones and drops some. The profile shows 90,000 to 120,000 clones, 77% of them singletons. These data come from a study of cytomegalovirus exposure and HLA in healthy donors. Germline lookup yields CDR1 SGHAT and CDR2 FQNNGV. The CDR3 is 16 residues long. Germline trimming cut 5 bases from V and 10 bases from J; bases unmatched to any gene: 16. The chain employs TRBV11-2 and TRBJ2-1; 8 bases agree with TRBD2. Specimen: PBMCs. The TCR was taken from a male donor in good health and CMV-seronegative. CDR3: CASSHGGGGLLREQFF. The CDR3 bases are TGTGCCAGCAGCCACGGGGGGGGAGGCCTCCTCCGGGAGCAGTTCTTC.